These 32 T cell receptor beta chains originate from one sample sequenced in a study of esophageal squamous cell carcinoma under preoperative chemotherapy. TCRdb passed the PCR reads through MiXCR, listing each CDR3 protein once. This repertoire shows thousands of distinct CDR3 sequences, more than 25% found once; its top ten account for around 14%. Time point: before preoperative PTX-NDP chemotherapy. The specimen was collected from a patient given preoperative chemotherapy. Every receptor here comes from a human donor with esophageal squamous cell carcinoma. The donor label of this sample is uncertain.

This clonotype was counted at least ten times. The rearrangement uses TRBV4-1 and TRBJ2-1; the D gene is possibly TRBD2 (5 bases). CDR1 is MGHRA, CDR2 YSYEKL, per germline. V dropped 0 bases and J dropped 5 bases, with 11 bases sitting between them. The CDR3 contains 15 residues. The CDR3 sequence: CASSQEEAWDNEQFF. CDR3 sequence (DNA): TGCGCCAGCAGCCAAGAGGAGGCGTGGGACAATGAGCAGTTCTTC.

This clonotype was counted between two and nine times. V and J are TRBV12-3 or TRBV12-4 and TRBJ1-1; D unresolved. The CDR3 covers 12 residues. V dropped 6 bases and J dropped 7 bases, with 12 bases sitting between them. The CDR3 region is CASSPRGLEAFF. Here the CDR3 DNA reads TGTGCCAGCAGCCCCCGGGGTCTTGAAGCTTTCTTT.

This clonotype rates as medium-sized. The chain joins TRBV11-3 to TRBJ2-7; tentative D call: TRBD2 (6 bases). Trimming stripped 5 bases from V and 0 bases from J, with 8 bases between. There are 13 residues in the CDR3. Germline assignment: CDR1 SGHNT and CDR2 YENEEA. The CDR3 nucleotides read TGTGCCAGCAGCAAGACTAGCTCCTACGAGCAGTACTTC. This translates into CASSKTSSYEQYF.

This clonotype was recorded at least ten times. Just one base apart from a much larger clone, this may be a read error. The chain carries TRBV7-3 and TRBJ2-1; D call uncertain. Trimming took off 5 bases at V and 10 bases at J, with 18 bases between the two ends. This CDR3 is built from 14 residues. Per the germline V gene, CDR1 is SGHTA and CDR2 is FQGTGA. In DNA form, the CDR3 reads TGTGCCAGCAGCCCGACCCGCGACACGCCAGAGCAGTTCTTC. It encodes CASSPTRDTPEQFF. The full variable domain, rest sourced from reference TRBV7-3 and TRBJ2-1, is GAGVSQTPSNKVTEKGKYVELRCDPISGHTALYWYRQSLGQGPEFLIYFQGTGAADDSGLPNDRFFAVRPEGSVSTLKIQRTERGDSAVYLCASSPTRDTPEQFFGPGTRLTVL.

The rearrangement joins TRBV10-3 to TRBJ2-7, with 7 bases fitting TRBD1. The junction had 10 bases not matched to a gene; V was cut back by 11 bases and J by 3 bases. Per the germline V gene, CDR1 is ENHRY and CDR2 is SYGVKD. The CDR3 contains 13 residues. The CDR3 bases are TGTGCCTCAACGCCGGGACAGAGCTACGAGCAGTACGTC. Its translation is CASTPGQSYEQYV.

Many counts were recorded for this clonotype. This sequence may be a read error, since a much larger clone differs from it by one base. This chain connects TRBV7-2 to TRBJ2-1; 7 nucleotides match TRBD2. Germline-derived CDR1 and CDR2 are SGHTA and FQGNSA. V was pared by 3 bases and J by 13 bases, with 21 bases of the junction left unmatched. The CDR3 covers 17 residues. The DNA for the CDR3 is TGTGCCAGCAGCTTGCCCTTCGGGCGGGGGTTACAAGAGACCCAGTTCTTC. The encoded protein is CASSLPFGRGLQETQFF.

By share, this clonotype ranks as large. The chain is built from TRBV6-1 and TRBJ2-1; 10 bases agree with TRBD1. CDR3 length equals 17 residues. The germline gives CDR1 MNHNS, CDR2 SASEGT. V lost 4 bases and J lost 12; bases outside the gene matches: 18. The CDR3 protein is CASSARAGTGDPLPQFF. CDR3 coding DNA: TGTGCCAGCAGTGCCCGGGCGGGGACAGGGGACCCACTCCCGCAGTTCTTC.

Ten or more counts support this clonotype. A much larger clone lies a single base off, so this may be a read error. V is TRBV7-2 and J is TRBJ2-1; 7 bases fit TRBD1. The end of the DNA fits TRBJ2-7 better, so the J call may be wrong. CDR1 is SGHTA and CDR2 is FQGNSA in the germline V gene. This CDR3 has 15 amino acids. The CDR3 sequence: CASSPRQGSYNEQYF. The CDR3 region has the DNA TGTGCCAGCAGCCCACGACAGGGATCCTACAATGAGCAGTACTTC.

By share of the sample, this clonotype is medium-sized. This rearrangement joins TRBV12-3 or TRBV12-4 to TRBJ1-1; D gene uncertain. This CDR3 has 18 amino acids. V lost 1 base and J lost 3, with 21 bases in between. The CDR3 loop is CASSLVVVGRLGDTEAFF. In DNA, the CDR3 is TGTGCCAGCAGTTTAGTCGTAGTAGGCAGACTCGGGGACACTGAAGCTTTCTTT.

By share of the sample, this clonotype is medium-sized (0.01 to 0.1%). The genes are TRBV12-3 or TRBV12-4 and TRBJ2-1; D is unresolved. The J call may be incorrect, as the DNA end agrees better with TRBJ2-7. This CDR3 contains 12 residues. This chain's CDR3 is CASSLSGHEQYF. Written as DNA, the CDR3 is TGTGCCAGCAGTTTATCCGGGCACGAGCAGTACTTC.

This clonotype counts as medium-sized. CDR3 in DNA: TGTGCCAGCTCCTCATTCCAGAGGGAGACCCAGTACTTC. This translates into CASSSFQRETQYF. This chain connects TRBV6-5 to TRBJ2-5; unclear D gene. Trimming left V 8 bases short and J 5 bases short, with 15 bases between. This CDR3 is 13 amino acids long. Germline lookup yields CDR1 MNHEY and CDR2 SVGAGI.

Notes on this clonotype: Given a much more abundant clone one base away, this may be a read error. The chain combines TRBV6-5 with TRBJ2-5, with a possible D match to TRBD2 (5 bases). Trimming stripped 2 bases from V and 12 bases from J, with 19 bases between. Germline CDR1 reads MNHEY; CDR2 reads SVGAGI. CDR3 size: 14 residues. CDR3 DNA: TGTGCCAGCAGTTACGGGAGACAAGCCTACGAGGAGTACTTC. Translated: CASSYGRQAYEEYF.

Concerning this clonotype itself: As the CDR3 is not closed by the conserved phenylalanine or tryptophan, this likely results from a read error. No DNA is shown, since the ends of the CDR3 on it are uncertain; the CDR3 is the one TCRdb lists. The gene calls are TRBV7-2 and TRBJ2-1; the table gives TRBD1 as D, unverified against the DNA. The V gene's germline CDR1 is SGHTA and CDR2 FQGNSA. The CDR3 has 15 residues if both end residues are counted. CDR3 sequence reads: CASSSGQGCAETRYL.

On this clonotype: The conserved closing phenylalanine or tryptophan is absent in this CDR3, likely reflecting a read error. The gene calls are TRBV7-2 and TRBJ2-4; 7 bases map to TRBD1. Germline CDR1 reads SGHTA; CDR2 reads FQGNSA. The CDR3 runs to 16 residues. CDR3 in amino acids: CAGSRGHRGNGDIQYL. The CDR3 region has the DNA TGTGCCGGCAGCCGAGGGCACAGGGGAAATGGGGACATTCAGTACTTG.

This clonotype is labeled medium-sized. The gene calls are TRBV7-2 and TRBJ2-1; 7 nucleotides match TRBD2. This CDR3 has 15 residues. V shed 6 bases and J 3 bases; nucleotides not matched to a gene: 8. Germline CDR1 reads SGHTA; CDR2 reads FQGNSA. The CDR3 is CASSSSSGLYNEQFF. The CDR3 bases are TGTGCCAGCAGTTCGTCTAGCGGCCTCTACAATGAGCAGTTCTTC.

This clonotype was seen ten or more times. Given a much more abundant clone one base away, this may be a read error. V and J are TRBV6-1 and TRBJ2-1; the match to TRBD2 covers 12 bases. The trim removed 10 bases at V and 10 bases at J, leaving 17 bases unmatched. Germline loops: CDR1 MNHNS, CDR2 SASEGT. There are 16 residues in the CDR3. This CDR3 reads CATYPSGRGSTYEQFF. The DNA of the CDR3 is TGTGCCACATATCCTAGCGGGAGGGGGTCTACCTACGAGCAGTTCTTC.

In this sample, this clonotype is medium-sized. The J gene is TRBJ2-7, the V gene TRBV6-5; no clear D gene. V lost 4 bases and J lost 0, with 16 bases in between. CDR3 length: 16 amino acids. CDR1 is MNHEY and CDR2 is SVGAGI in the germline V gene. The DNA for the CDR3 is TGTGCCAGCAGTTTCGGCCCATCTTCGAGCTCCTACGAGCAGTACTTC. This sequence encodes CASSFGPSSSSYEQYF.

The chain employs TRBV6-2 or TRBV6-3 and TRBJ2-1; no reliable D call. The CDR3 is 11 amino acids. CDR1 is MNHEY, CDR2 SVGEGT, per germline. V lost 6 bases to trimming and J lost 12 bases, with 12 bases between them. DNA of the CDR3: TGTGCCAGCAGCCGAGAGTGGAGGCAGTTCTTC. It specifies CASSREWRQFF.

This clonotype rates as medium-sized. The rearrangement joins TRBV7-2 to TRBJ2-5; 13 positions agree with TRBD2. There are 17 residues in the CDR3. The germline V gene has CDR1 SGHTA and CDR2 FQGNSA. The trim removed 5 bases at V and 5 bases at J, leaving 11 bases unmatched. CDR3 sequence (DNA): TGTGCCAGCAGCCAGGGACTAGCGGGAACGTCGGTCGAGACCCAGTACTTC. It is translated as CASSQGLAGTSVETQYF.

The chain employs TRBV5-5 and TRBJ2-2; unclear D gene. Germline V gives CDR1 SGHKS, CDR2 YYEKEE (reference sequence). The ends were cut back, 0 bases at V and 7 bases at J, with 7 bases in the middle. This CDR3 is 13 amino acids long. The CDR3 nucleotides read TGTGCCAGCAGCTTGGTCGTACACGGGGAGCTGTTTTTT. Protein product: CASSLVVHGELFF.

Worth noting for this clonotype: One junction end does not reproduce the germline sequence, and a read error may be involved. The rearrangement links TRBV6-5 to TRBJ2-6; D perhaps matches TRBD2 (6 bases). Germline V CDR1 and CDR2: MNHEY, SVGAGI. The CDR3 length is 15 residues. The CDR3 coding sequence is TGTGCCAGCAGGTACGGGGGAAAAGGGGCGAACGTCCTGACTTTC. It translates to CASRYGGKGANVLTF.

Ten or more counts support this clonotype. Written as DNA, the CDR3 is TGTGCCAGCACCTACTCCGGGACAGGCTATGGCTACACCTTC. Protein product: CASTYSGTGYGYTF. This chain connects TRBV6-5 to TRBJ1-2; 8 bases line up with TRBD1. The V gene's germline CDR1 is MNHEY and CDR2 SVGAGI. This CDR3 is 14 amino acids long. Trimming at V came to 7 bases and at J to 4 bases, leaving 8 bases not matched to a gene.

Concerning this clonotype: A single base separates this from a much larger clone, so it may be a read error. The genes are TRBV27 and TRBJ2-1; the match to TRBD2 covers 10 bases. Germline V gene data show CDR1 as MNHEY and CDR2 as SMNVEV (reference sequence). V lost 0 bases to trimming and J lost 13 bases; unmatched junction nucleotides: 12. The CDR3 has 16 residues. The CDR3 region has the DNA TGTGCCAGCAGTTTATCCCTAGCGGGAGTTAGGGAGACCCAGTTCTTC. Translation gives CASSLSLAGVRETQFF.

Within the sample, this clonotype is medium-sized. V usage is TRBV7-3 and J usage is TRBJ2-6; 7 bases are a match to TRBD2. The CDR3 runs 18 residues. Germline V lookup: CDR1 SGHTA, CDR2 FQGTGA. With 1 base clipped from V and 0 bases from J, the junction kept 6 bases outside the gene matches. In nucleotides, the CDR3 is TGTGCCAGCAGCTTAATTGGGGGGGTTAACTCTGGGGCCAACGTCCTGACTTTC. Residues: CASSLIGGVNSGANVLTF.

This clonotype was counted between two and nine times. This sequence joins TRBV6-2 or TRBV6-3 and TRBJ2-7; the D is unclear. The CDR3 has 14 amino acids. V lost 6 bases to trimming and J lost 7 bases, with 19 bases between them. Germline V gene data show CDR1 as MNHEY and CDR2 as SVGEGT. CDR3: CASSTFGPVGEQYF. The CDR3 DNA follows: TGTGCCAGCAGCACCTTTGGGCCGGTGGGAGAGCAGTACTTC.

This clonotype appeared many times. The J gene is TRBJ1-2, the V gene TRBV12-3 or TRBV12-4; D is undetermined. This CDR3 comprises 16 residues. V was clipped by 4 bases and J by 4 bases, with 19 bases between them. Here the CDR3 DNA reads TGTGCCAGCAGTTCCCTTGGTCGCACTTCCACCTATGGCTACACCTTC. Translating it yields CASSSLGRTSTYGYTF.

By proportion, this clonotype is large (0.1 to 1%). V gene TRBV27 combines with J gene TRBJ2-1, with TRBD2 identical over 8 bases. CDR1 MNHEY and CDR2 SMNVEV come from the germline V gene (reference sequence). The CDR3 totals 17 residues. With V trimmed by 5 bases and J by 0 bases, 9 bases remained unmatched. In DNA, the CDR3 is TGTGCCAGCAGTCCCCTCCAGCGGGAGCGCTCCTACAATGAGCAGTTCTTC. Translating gives CASSPLQRERSYNEQFF.

This clonotype was counted ten times or more. With a much larger clone just one base away, this may be a read error. The CDR3 DNA reads as TGTGCCAGCAGCCCACCGGGGTTTGAAGAGACCCAGTTCTTC. Its translation is CASSPPGFEETQFF. This chain uses TRBV6-5 with TRBJ2-1; D is perhaps TRBD2 (5 bases). Germline V gene sequence: CDR1 MNHEY, CDR2 SVGAGI. This CDR3 is 14 amino acids long. Trimming left V 6 bases short and J 13 bases short, with 22 bases between.

This clonotype has just a few counts. The chain employs TRBV5-5 and TRBJ2-1; D gene unclear. Trimming shortened V by 1 base and J by 3 bases, and 5 bases separated the two germline ends. This CDR3 region has 13 residues. CDR1 and CDR2 (germline): SGHKS, YYEKEE (reference sequence). CDR3 DNA sequence: TGTGCCAGCAGCTTGAACAGCTACAATGAGCAGTTCTTC. Amino acids: CASSLNSYNEQFF.

This clonotype occurred many times. The chain has TRBV6-1 and TRBJ2-2; TRBD2 matches 11 bases. The CDR3 contains 20 residues. J lost 4 bases, V lost 2 bases, and 15 bases had no gene match. Germline V gene sequence: CDR1 MNHNS, CDR2 SASEGT. The CDR3 nucleotides are TGTGCCAGCAGTGAACGTTTGGCTAGCGGGAGGCCTGGGGCCACCGGGGAGCTGTTTTTT. Amino acids: CASSERLASGRPGATGELFF.

In this sample, this clonotype is medium-sized. The chain joins TRBV6-5 to TRBJ2-5, with 10 positions matching TRBD2. Germline-derived CDR1 and CDR2 are MNHEY and SVGAGI. This CDR3 is 15 amino acids long. V was pared by 6 bases and J by 6 bases, with 10 bases of the junction left unmatched. The CDR3 DNA reads TGTGCCAGCAGGGGGACCGGGACTAGCGTACAGACCCAGTACTTC. Protein sequence: CASRGTGTSVQTQYF.

This clonotype was detected ten times or more. The V call is TRBV7-6, the J call TRBJ2-1; a weak D match, TRBD2 (7 bases). Germline V gene data show CDR1 as SGHVS and CDR2 as FNYEAQ. V was trimmed by 3 bases and J by 0 bases, leaving 18 bases between them. The length of the CDR3 is 18 residues. The CDR3 nucleotides are TGTGCCAGCAGCTTGAGTACGGGGGGCCAAAGCTCCTACAATGAGCAGTTCTTC. Its protein product is CASSLSTGGQSSYNEQFF.